The 2 T cell receptor beta chains presented below share a single source sample, sequenced in a study of blood T cell repertoires in COVID-19. The assay was immunoSEQ multiplex PCR, and TCRdb's table has in-frame clones only and misses some. Of some 60,000 clones listed, roughly four fifths are singletons. The sample consisted of peripheral blood. Every receptor here comes from a woman at least 80 years old with acute or convalescent COVID-19.

The rearrangement joins TRBV7-8 to TRBJ2-1; D gene ambiguous. The germline gives CDR1 SGHVS, CDR2 FQNEAQ. V lost 6 bases to trimming and J lost 0 bases, with 9 bases between them. The CDR3 length is 14 residues. The CDR3 protein is CASRIVSSYNEQFF. CDR3 DNA: TGTGCCAGCAGGATCGTCAGCTCCTACAATGAGCAGTTCTTC.

This chain links TRBV15 with TRBJ2-7; 10 bases match TRBD1. This CDR3 contains 15 residues. Germline CDR1 reads LNHNV; CDR2 reads YYDKDF (reference sequence). The V gene end was trimmed by 5 bases and the J gene end by 0 bases; junction bases not matched to a gene: 4. In DNA, the CDR3 is TGTGCCACCAGCGACCGGGACAGGGGCTCCTACGAGCAGTACTTC. It specifies CATSDRDRGSYEQYF.